The 6 T cell receptor beta chains below were found in one sample sequenced in a study of T-cell reconstitution after alpha-beta-depleted transplantation in children. TCRbeta library construction was performed incorporating unique molecular identifiers. TCRdb used MiXCR to reprocess the PCR reads, holding one entry per CDR3 protein. Among over 400,000 distinct CDR3 sequences listed, around two fifths were seen once. This sample comprised PBMCs, obtained before TCRalphabeta/CD19-depleted stem cell transplant. The origin of the receptors is a girl aged 2-9 years with aplastic anemia, due to receive a stem cell transplant.

The table lists this clonotype with many counts. The chain couples TRBV5-1 to TRBJ2-1; 9 nucleotides match TRBD2. Germline assignment: CDR1 SGHRS and CDR2 YFSETQ. This CDR3 region has 15 residues. Unmatched junction bases numbered 2, after V lost 0 bases and J lost 4 bases. CDR3 coding DNA: TGCGCCAGCAGCTTGGCGGCGGGAGGGTACAATGAGCAGTTCTTC. Its protein product is CASSLAAGGYNEQFF.

This clonotype showed up many times. The rearrangement joins TRBV6-1 to TRBJ2-1; the match to TRBD2 covers 10 bases. CDR1 is MNHNS, CDR2 SASEGT, per germline. There are 18 residues in the CDR3. The J segment lost 6 bases and the V segment lost 6 bases, leaving 17 bases of the junction unmatched. CDR3 residues: CASSLSGRALTLSNEQFF. For the CDR3, the DNA is TGTGCCAGCAGCCTGAGCGGGAGGGCCCTCACTTTAAGCAATGAGCAGTTCTTC.

This chain joins TRBV5-5 and TRBJ1-1; D gene ambiguous. The germline V gene encodes CDR1 SGHKS and CDR2 YYEKEE (reference sequence). Trimming left V 0 bases short and J 8 bases short, with 5 bases between. The CDR3 spans 11 residues. The chain's CDR3 is CASSLEAEAFF. The CDR3 nucleotides read TGTGCCAGCAGCTTGGAGGCGGAAGCTTTCTTT.

The chain links TRBV12-3 or TRBV12-4 to TRBJ1-1; possible D gene TRBD1, 6 bases. Trimming pared 5 bases from V and 10 bases from J, leaving 20 bases between. CDR3 length: 14 amino acids. This CDR3 reads CASSPGHTQAGAFF. DNA for the CDR3: TGTGCCAGCAGTCCGGGACATACTCAAGCGGGAGCTTTCTTT.

This clonotype occurred many times. The chain combines TRBV20-1 with TRBJ2-7; 7 bases fit TRBD1. This CDR3 region has 16 residues. V was clipped by 6 bases and J by 1 base; unmatched bases: 15. From germline, CDR1 is DFQATT and CDR2 SNEGSKA (reference sequence). Here the CDR3 reads CSALGRQGFMSYEQYF. Written as DNA, the CDR3 is TGCAGTGCCCTCGGTCGACAGGGATTTATGTCCTACGAGCAGTACTTC.

V gene TRBV4-2 combines with J gene TRBJ2-1; 7 bases agree with TRBD2. The V gene end was trimmed by 4 bases and the J gene end by 4 bases; junction bases not matched to a gene: 10. There are 16 residues in the CDR3. The germline V gene encodes CDR1 LGHNA and CDR2 YNFKEQ. CDR3 region: CASSPYGGSTYNEQFF. Here the CDR3 DNA reads TGTGCCAGCAGCCCTTACGGCGGGAGCACGTACAATGAGCAGTTCTTC.